The clone carrying this T cell receptor (beta chain) was detected only once. Libraries were prepared by immunoSEQ multiplex PCR; TCRdb keeps only in-frame clonotypes and omits some of them. The data hold over 150,000 clones, with more than 75% observed a single time. The data were obtained in a study of blood T cell repertoires in COVID-19. The overall study: Material from acute and convalescent COVID-19 was sourced from the United States, Italy and Spain.

The source is a man aged 35 to 55 with acute or convalescent COVID-19. Sequenced input: peripheral blood.

The CDR3 spells CASSPERGGLSNEQFF. CDR3 in DNA: TGTGCCAGCAGTCCGGAGCGGGGGGGCCTCTCGAATGAGCAGTTCTTC. V usage is TRBV28 and J usage is TRBJ2-1; 10 bases line up with TRBD2. Germline trimming cut 5 bases from V and 7 bases from J; bases unmatched to any gene: 11. Germline CDR1 reads MDHEN; CDR2 reads SYDVKM. The CDR3 has 16 amino acids.